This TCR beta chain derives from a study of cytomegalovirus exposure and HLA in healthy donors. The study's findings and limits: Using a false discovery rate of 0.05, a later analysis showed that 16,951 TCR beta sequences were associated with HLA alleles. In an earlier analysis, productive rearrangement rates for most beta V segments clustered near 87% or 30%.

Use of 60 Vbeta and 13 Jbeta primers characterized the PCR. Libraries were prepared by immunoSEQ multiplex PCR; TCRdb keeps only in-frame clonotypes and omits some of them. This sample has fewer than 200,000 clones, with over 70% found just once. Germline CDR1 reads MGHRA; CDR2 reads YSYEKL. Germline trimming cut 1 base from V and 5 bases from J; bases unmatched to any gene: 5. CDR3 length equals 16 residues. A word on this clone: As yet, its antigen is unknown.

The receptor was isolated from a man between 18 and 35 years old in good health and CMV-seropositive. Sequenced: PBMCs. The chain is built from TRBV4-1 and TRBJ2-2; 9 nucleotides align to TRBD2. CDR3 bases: TGCGCCAGCAGCCAAGTTTTGCGGGGGGGAACCGGGGAGCTGTTTTTT. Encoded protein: CASSQVLRGGTGELFF.